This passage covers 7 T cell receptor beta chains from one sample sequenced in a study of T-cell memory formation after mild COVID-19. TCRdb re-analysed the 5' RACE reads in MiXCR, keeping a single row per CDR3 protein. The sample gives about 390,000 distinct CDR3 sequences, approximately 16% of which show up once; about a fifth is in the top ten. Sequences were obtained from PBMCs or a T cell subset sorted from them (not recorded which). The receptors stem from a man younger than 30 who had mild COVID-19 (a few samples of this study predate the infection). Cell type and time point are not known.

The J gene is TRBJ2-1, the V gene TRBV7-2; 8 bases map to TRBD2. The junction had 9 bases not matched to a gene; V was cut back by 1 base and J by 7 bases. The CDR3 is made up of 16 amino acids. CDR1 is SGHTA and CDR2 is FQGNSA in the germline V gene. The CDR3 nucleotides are TGTGCCAGCAGCTTAGACGGGACTAGGGGACGGAATGAGCAGTTCTTC. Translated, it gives CASSLDGTRGRNEQFF.

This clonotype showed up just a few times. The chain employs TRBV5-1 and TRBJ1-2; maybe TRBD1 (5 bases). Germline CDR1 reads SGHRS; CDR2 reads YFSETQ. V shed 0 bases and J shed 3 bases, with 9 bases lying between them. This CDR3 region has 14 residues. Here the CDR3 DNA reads TGCGCCAGCAGCTTGGCGGGGGACGACTATGGCTACACCTTC. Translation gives CASSLAGDDYGYTF.

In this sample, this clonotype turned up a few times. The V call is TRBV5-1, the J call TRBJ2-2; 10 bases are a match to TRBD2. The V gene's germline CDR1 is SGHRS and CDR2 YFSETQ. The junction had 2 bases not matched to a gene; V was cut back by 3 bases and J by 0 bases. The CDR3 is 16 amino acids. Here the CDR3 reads CASSSGLAPNTGELFF. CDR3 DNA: TGCGCCAGCAGCTCGGGACTAGCGCCGAACACCGGGGAGCTGTTTTTT.

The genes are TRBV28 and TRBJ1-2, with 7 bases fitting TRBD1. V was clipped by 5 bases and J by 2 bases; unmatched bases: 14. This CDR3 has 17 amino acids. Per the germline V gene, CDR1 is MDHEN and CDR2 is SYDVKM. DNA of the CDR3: TGTGCCAGCAGTGCCGCTACTCAGACAGGGATCAACTATGGCTACACCTTC. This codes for CASSAATQTGINYGYTF.

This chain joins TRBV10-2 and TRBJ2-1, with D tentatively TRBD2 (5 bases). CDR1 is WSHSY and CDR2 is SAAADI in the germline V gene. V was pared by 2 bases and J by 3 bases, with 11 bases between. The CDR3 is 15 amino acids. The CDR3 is CASSEGLPNYNEQFF. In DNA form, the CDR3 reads TGCGCCAGCAGTGAGGGACTCCCCAACTACAATGAGCAGTTCTTC.

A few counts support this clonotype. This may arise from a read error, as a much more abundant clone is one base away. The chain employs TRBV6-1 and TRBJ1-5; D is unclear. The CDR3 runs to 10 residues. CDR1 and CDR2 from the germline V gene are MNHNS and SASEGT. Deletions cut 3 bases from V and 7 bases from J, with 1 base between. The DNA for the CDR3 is TGTGCCAGCAGTGACCAGCCCCAGCATTTT. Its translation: CASSDQPQHF.

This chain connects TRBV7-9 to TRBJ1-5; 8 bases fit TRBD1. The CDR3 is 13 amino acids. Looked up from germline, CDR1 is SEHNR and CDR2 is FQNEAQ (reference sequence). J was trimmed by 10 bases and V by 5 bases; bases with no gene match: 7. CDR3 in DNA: TGTGCCAGCAGCACCCAGGGGGCCGGTCCCCAGCATTTT. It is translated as CASSTQGAGPQHF.